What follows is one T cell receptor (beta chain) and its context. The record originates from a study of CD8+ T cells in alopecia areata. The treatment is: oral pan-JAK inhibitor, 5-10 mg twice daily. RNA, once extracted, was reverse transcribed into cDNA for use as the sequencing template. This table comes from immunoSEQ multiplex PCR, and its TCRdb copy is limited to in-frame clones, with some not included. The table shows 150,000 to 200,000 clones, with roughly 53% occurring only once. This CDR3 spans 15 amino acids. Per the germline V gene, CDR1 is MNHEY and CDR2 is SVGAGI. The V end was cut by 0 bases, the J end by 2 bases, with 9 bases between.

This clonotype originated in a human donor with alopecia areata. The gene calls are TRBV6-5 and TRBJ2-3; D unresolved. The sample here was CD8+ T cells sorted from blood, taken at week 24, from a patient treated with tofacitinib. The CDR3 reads CASSYSSRTTDTQYF. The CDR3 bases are TGTGCCAGCAGTTACTCTAGCCGAACCACAGATACGCAGTATTTT.